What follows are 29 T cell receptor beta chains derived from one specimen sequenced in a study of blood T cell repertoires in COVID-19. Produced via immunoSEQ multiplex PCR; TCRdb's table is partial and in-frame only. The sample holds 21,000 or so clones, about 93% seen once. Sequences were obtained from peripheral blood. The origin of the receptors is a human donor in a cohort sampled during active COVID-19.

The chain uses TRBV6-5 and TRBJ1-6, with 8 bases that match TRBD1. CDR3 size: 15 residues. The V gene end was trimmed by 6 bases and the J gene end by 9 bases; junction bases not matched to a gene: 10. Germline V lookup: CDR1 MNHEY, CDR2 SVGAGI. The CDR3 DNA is TGTGCCAGCAGCCCCAGGGGGCGGCAGGGTTCACCCCTCCACTTT. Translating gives CASSPRGRQGSPLHF.

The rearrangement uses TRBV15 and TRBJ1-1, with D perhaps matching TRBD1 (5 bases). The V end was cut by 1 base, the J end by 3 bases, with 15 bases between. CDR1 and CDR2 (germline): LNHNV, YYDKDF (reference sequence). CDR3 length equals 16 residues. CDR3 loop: CATSRGVAGSDTEAFF. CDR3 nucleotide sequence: TGTGCCACCAGCAGAGGGGTTGCAGGGTCGGACACTGAAGCTTTCTTT.

The CDR3 region is CASSKSSGASDTQYF. The DNA for the CDR3 is TGTGCCAGCAGTAAAAGTAGCGGGGCCTCAGATACGCAGTATTTT. V gene TRBV25-1 combines with J gene TRBJ2-3, with 8 positions matching TRBD2. Germline assignment: CDR1 MGHDK and CDR2 SYGVNS. The CDR3 runs 15 residues. V trimming: 5 bases; J trimming: 4 bases; junction bases outside the gene matches: 8. The entire variable domain, with the rest obtained from reference TRBV25-1 and TRBJ2-3, is as follows: EADIYQTPRYLVIGTGKKITLECSQTMGHDKMYWYQQDPGMELHLIHYSYGVNSTEKGDLSSESTVSRIRTEHFPLTLESARPSHTSQYLCASSKSSGASDTQYFGPGTRLTVL.

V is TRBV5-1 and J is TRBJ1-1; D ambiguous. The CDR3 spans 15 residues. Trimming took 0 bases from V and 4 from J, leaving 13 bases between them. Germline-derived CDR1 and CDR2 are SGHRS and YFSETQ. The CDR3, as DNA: TGCGCCAGCAGCTTGGAGTCCGGACTAGGCACTGAAGCTTTCTTT. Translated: CASSLESGLGTEAFF.

The CDR3 bases are TGTGCCAGCTCACCATGGACGACAGGGATTGCCTCCTACAATGAGCAGTTCTTC. Its translation: CASSPWTTGIASYNEQFF. The J gene is TRBJ2-1, the V gene TRBV18, with 7 positions matching TRBD1. The V gene end was trimmed by 2 bases and the J gene end by 0 bases; junction bases not matched to a gene: 10. Germline CDR1 reads KGHSH; CDR2 reads LQKENI. The CDR3 covers 18 residues. The entire variable domain, with the rest obtained from reference TRBV18 and TRBJ2-1, is as follows: NAGVMQNPRHLVRRRGQEARLRCSPMKGHSHVYWYRQLPEEGLKFMVYLQKENIIDESGMPKERFSAEFPKEGPSILRIQQVVRGDSAAYFCASSPWTTGIASYNEQFFGPGTRLTVL.

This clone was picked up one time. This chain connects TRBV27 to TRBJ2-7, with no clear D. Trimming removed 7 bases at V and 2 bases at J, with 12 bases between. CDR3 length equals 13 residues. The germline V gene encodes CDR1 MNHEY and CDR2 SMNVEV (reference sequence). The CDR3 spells CASTKDGAYEQYF. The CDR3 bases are TGTGCCAGCACCAAAGACGGAGCCTACGAGCAGTACTTC.

The CDR3, as DNA: TGCGCCAGCAGCTTGGGGGGCCACTCTGGAAACACCATATATTTT. The encoded protein is CASSLGGHSGNTIYF. The chain is built from TRBV5-1 and TRBJ1-3, with TRBD1 as a possible D gene (5 bases). This CDR3 is built from 15 residues. The ends were cut back, 0 bases at V and 0 bases at J, with 7 bases in the middle. Germline CDR1 is SGHRS and CDR2 is YFSETQ.

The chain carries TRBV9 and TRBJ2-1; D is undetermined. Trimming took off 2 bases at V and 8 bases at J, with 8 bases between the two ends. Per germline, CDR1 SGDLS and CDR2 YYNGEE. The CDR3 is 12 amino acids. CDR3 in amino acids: CASSVVPDEQFF. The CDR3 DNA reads TGTGCCAGCAGCGTTGTTCCGGATGAGCAGTTCTTC.

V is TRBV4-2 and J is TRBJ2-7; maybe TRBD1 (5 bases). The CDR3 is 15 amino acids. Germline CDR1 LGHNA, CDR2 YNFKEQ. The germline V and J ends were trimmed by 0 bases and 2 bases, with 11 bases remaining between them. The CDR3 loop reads CASSQELQGAYEQYF. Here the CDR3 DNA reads TGTGCCAGCAGCCAAGAACTCCAGGGCGCCTACGAGCAGTACTTC.

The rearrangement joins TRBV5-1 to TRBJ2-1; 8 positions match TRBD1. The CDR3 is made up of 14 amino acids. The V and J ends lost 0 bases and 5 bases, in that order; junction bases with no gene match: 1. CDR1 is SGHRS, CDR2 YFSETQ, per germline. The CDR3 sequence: CASSLGTGNNEQFF. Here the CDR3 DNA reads TGCGCCAGCAGCTTGGGGACAGGGAACAATGAGCAGTTCTTC.

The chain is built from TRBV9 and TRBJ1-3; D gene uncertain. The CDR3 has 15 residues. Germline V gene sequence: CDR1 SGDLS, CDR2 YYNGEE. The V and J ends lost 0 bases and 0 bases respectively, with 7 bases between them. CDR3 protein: CASSVDVRSGNTIYF. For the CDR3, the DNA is TGTGCCAGCAGCGTAGATGTCCGCTCTGGAAACACCATATATTTT. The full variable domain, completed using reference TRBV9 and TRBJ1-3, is DSGVTQTPKHLITATGQRVTLRCSPRSGDLSVYWYQQSLDQGLQFLIQYYNGEERAKGNILERFSAQQFPDLHSELNLSSLELGDSALYFCASSVDVRSGNTIYFGEGSWLTVV.

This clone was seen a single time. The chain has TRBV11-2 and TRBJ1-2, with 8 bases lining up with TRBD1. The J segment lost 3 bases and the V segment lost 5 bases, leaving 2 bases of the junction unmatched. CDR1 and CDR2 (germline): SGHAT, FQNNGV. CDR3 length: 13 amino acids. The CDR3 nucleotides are TGTGCCAGCAGCCCGGACAGGGACTATGGCTACACCTTC. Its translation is CASSPDRDYGYTF.

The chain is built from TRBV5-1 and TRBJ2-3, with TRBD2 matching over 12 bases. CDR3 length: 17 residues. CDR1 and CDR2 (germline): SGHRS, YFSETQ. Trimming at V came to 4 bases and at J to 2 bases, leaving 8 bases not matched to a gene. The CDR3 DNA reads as TGCGCCAGCAGCCCAGGACTAGCGGGATCTATCACAGATACGCAGTATTTT. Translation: CASSPGLAGSITDTQYF.

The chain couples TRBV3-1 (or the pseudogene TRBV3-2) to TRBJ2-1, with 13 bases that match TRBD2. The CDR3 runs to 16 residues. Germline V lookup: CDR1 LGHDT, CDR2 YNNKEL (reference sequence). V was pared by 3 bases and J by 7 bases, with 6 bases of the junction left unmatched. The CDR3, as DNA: TGTGCCAGCAGCCAGCCACCGGGACTAGCGGGGAATGAGCAGTTCTTC. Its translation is CASSQPPGLAGNEQFF.

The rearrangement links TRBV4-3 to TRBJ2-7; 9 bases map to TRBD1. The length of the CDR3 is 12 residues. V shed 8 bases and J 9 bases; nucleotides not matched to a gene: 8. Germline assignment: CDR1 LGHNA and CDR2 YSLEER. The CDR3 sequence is CASGHTGGAQYF. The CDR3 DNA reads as TGCGCCAGCGGACATACAGGGGGCGCGCAGTACTTC.

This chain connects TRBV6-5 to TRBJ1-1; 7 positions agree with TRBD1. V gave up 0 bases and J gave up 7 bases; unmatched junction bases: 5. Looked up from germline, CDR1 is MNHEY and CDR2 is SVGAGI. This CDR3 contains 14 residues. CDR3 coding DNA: TGTGCCAGCAGTTACTCAACAGGGGCGCTTGAAGCTTTCTTT. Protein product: CASSYSTGALEAFF.

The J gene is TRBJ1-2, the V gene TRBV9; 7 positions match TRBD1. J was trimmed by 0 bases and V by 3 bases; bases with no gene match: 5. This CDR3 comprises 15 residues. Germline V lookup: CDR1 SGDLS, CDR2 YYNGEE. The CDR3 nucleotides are TGTGCCAGCAGCGCTGCCGGGACAGCTAACTATGGCTACACCTTC. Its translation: CASSAAGTANYGYTF.

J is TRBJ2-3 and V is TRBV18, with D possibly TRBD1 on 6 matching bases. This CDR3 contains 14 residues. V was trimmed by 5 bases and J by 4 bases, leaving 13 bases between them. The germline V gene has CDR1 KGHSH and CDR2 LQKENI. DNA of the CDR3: TGTGCCAGCTCAACAGGGATTGGAGCAGATACGCAGTATTTT. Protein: CASSTGIGADTQYF.

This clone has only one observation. The CDR3 bases are TGTGCCAGCAGCTTAGCGGGGCGGGGGGCCGTCTATGAGCAGTTCTTC. It is translated as CASSLAGRGAVYEQFF. J is TRBJ2-1 and V is TRBV7-2; 8 positions agree with TRBD2. The CDR3 sequence is 16 residues long. Germline CDR1 is SGHTA and CDR2 is FQGNSA. The V segment lost 0 bases and the J segment 8 bases; nucleotides outside the gene matches: 9.

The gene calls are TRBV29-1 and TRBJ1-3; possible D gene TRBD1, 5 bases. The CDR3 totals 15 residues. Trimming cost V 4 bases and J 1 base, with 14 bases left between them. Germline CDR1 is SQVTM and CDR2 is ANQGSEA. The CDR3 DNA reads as TGCAGCGTTGGTCAGGGCAGGGTATCTGGAAACACCATATATTTT. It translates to CSVGQGRVSGNTIYF. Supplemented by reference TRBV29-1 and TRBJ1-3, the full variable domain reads SAVISQKPSRDICQRGTSLTIQCQVDSQVTMMFWYRQQPGQSLTLIATANQGSEATYESGFVIDKFPISRPNLTFSTLTVSNMSPEDSSIYLCSVGQGRVSGNTIYFGEGSWLTVV.

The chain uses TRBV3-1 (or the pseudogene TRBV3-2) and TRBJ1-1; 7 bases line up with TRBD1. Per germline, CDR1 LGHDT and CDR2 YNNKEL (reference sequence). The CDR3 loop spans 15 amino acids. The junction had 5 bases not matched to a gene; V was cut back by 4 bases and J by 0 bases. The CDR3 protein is CASSLWDRLNTEAFF. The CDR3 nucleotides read TGTGCCAGCAGCCTTTGGGACAGACTGAACACTGAAGCTTTCTTT.

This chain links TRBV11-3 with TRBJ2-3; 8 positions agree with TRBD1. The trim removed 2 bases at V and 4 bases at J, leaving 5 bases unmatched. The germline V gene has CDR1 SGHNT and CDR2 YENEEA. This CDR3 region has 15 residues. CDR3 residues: CASSLYGQGSDTQYF. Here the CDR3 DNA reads TGTGCCAGCAGCTTATACGGACAGGGCTCAGATACGCAGTATTTT.

The CDR3 here is CASSFSHGREETQYF. CDR3 nucleotide sequence: TGCGCCAGCAGCTTTTCCCACGGGAGGGAAGAGACCCAGTACTTC. The J gene is TRBJ2-5, the V gene TRBV5-1; 8 positions agree with TRBD2. CDR3 length: 15 amino acids. Germline CDR1 and CDR2: SGHRS and YFSETQ. The V segment lost 2 bases and the J segment 3 bases; nucleotides outside the gene matches: 6.

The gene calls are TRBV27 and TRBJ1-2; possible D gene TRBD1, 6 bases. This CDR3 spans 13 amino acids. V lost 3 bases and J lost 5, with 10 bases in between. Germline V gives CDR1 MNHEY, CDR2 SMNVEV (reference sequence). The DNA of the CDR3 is TGTGCCAGCAGTTTCACAGGGTCATATGGCTACACCTTC. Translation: CASSFTGSYGYTF.

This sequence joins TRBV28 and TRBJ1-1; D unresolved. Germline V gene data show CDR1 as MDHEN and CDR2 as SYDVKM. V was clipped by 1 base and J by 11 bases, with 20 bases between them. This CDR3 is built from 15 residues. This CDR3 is CASSLSPVLAAEAFF. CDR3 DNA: TGTGCCAGCAGTTTATCCCCGGTCTTGGCCGCGGAGGCTTTCTTT.

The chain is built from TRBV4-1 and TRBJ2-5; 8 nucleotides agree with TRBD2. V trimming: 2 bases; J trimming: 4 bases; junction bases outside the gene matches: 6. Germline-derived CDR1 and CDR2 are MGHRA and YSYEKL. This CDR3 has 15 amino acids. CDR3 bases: TGCGCCAGCAGCCAACCAGCGGGGGCGGGAGAGACCCAGTACTTC. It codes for CASSQPAGAGETQYF.

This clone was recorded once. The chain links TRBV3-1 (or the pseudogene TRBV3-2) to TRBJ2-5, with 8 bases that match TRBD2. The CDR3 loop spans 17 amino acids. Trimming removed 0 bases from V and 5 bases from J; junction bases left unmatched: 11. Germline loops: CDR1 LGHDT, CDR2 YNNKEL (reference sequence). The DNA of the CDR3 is TGTGCCAGCAGCCAAGATTCGGGAGCGGGGGTCCTTGAGACCCAGTACTTC. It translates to CASSQDSGAGVLETQYF.

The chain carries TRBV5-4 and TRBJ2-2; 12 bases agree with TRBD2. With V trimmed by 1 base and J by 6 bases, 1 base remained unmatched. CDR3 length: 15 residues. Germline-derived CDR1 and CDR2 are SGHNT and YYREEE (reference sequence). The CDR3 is CASSLPSGGAGELFF. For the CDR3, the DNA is TGTGCCAGCAGCTTGCCTAGCGGGGGGGCCGGGGAGCTGTTTTTT.

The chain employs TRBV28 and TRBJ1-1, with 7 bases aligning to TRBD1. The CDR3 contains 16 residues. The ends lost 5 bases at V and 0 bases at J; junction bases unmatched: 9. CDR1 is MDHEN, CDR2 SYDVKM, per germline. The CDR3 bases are TGTGCCAGCAGTCCACACAGGGGCGTCATGAACACTGAAGCTTTCTTT. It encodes CASSPHRGVMNTEAFF.